This T cell receptor (beta chain) comes out of a study of cytomegalovirus exposure and HLA in healthy donors. About this clone itself: What it recognizes is unknown.

Findings and limits, study-wide: TCR sequences were mostly rare, though some public TCRs occurred in many donors. Listed as cytomegalovirus-associated were about 160 TCR beta chains. Researchers left out some V segments, among them TRBV6-2 and TRBV6-3, as indistinguishable.

PCR primers comprised 60 Vbeta and 13 Jbeta primers. Here immunoSEQ multiplex PCR was the method, and the copy in TCRdb shows in-frame clones only, minus some. This table holds 150,000 to 200,000 clones, around 80% found once. CDR1 and CDR2 (germline): GTSNPN, SVGIG (reference sequence). V was pared by 0 bases and J by 3 bases, with 13 bases of the junction left unmatched. The CDR3 length is 19 residues. The rearrangement links TRBV30 to TRBJ2-6; TRBD1 aligns across 8 bases. Material for sequencing was PBMCs. The TCR was taken from a woman aged 25-40 years in good health and CMV-seropositive. The DNA of the CDR3 is TGTGCCTGGAGTGTCTATATTTTTCAGGGGGCGCTTGGGGCCAACGTCCTGACTTTC. This gives the protein CAWSVYIFQGALGANVLTF.